This TCR beta chain was profiled in a study of vaccination effects on CD4 cells after COVID-19. This clone was picked up one time. What it binds is not known. Peptide-pool stimulation followed by sequencing identified expanded antigen-specific CD4+ clonotypes in the ViraFEST assay. CD4+ T cells were isolated after nine to ten days of culture. Vaccine recipients had no previous SARS-CoV-2 infection; their nucleocapsid antibodies were negative. Culturing of around 1.9 million PBMC per well took place with roughly 10 IU/ml IL-2 and around 10 ug/ml peptides. CDR1 SGHNT and CDR2 YENEEA come from the germline V gene. Trimming shortened V by 5 bases and J by 0 bases, and 22 bases separated the two germline ends. The CDR3 is made up of 18 amino acids. This table comes from immunoSEQ multiplex PCR, and its TCRdb copy is limited to in-frame clones, with some not included. The repertoire consists of about 55,000 clones, with 70% occurring once and the leading ten covering around 20%.

This receptor was identified in a human donor who received a COVID-19 vaccine. The chain is built from TRBV11-3 and TRBJ1-1; D is unclear. Sequencing used CD4+ T cells from PBMCs cultured with SARS-CoV-2 spike peptides, obtained before COVID-19 vaccination. This CDR3 reads CASSPQDNAGLMNTEAFF. Written as DNA, the CDR3 is TGTGCCAGCAGCCCCCAAGATAATGCTGGCCTCATGAACACTGAAGCTTTCTTT.